The source of this TCR beta chain is a study of post-analysis software for immune sequencing data. The study, taken as a whole, reports: Controls showed significantly higher normalized Chao1 diversity than did multiple sclerosis patients. Controls showed lower frequencies than patients for several TRBV segments, and TRBV5-6, TRBV5-1 and TRBV20-1 were among these. Those samples that were prepared in the same batch co-clustered strongly by F measure.

Each TCR beta cDNA library carried unique molecular identifiers. TCRdb analysed the PCR reads with MiXCR anew, one entry per CDR3 protein. This sample has some 800,000 distinct CDR3 sequences, with 46% found just once. Details on this clonotype: What it binds is not known.

There are 14 residues in the CDR3. Trimming left V 6 bases short and J 1 base short, with 12 bases between. The chain joins TRBV12-3 or TRBV12-4 to TRBJ1-1; perhaps TRBD1 as D (6 bases). This TCR was recovered from a girl aged 5 to 17 with multiple sclerosis. Sample: blood. The CDR3 loop reads CASSRGQRNTEAFF. The CDR3 nucleotides read TGTGCCAGCAGCCGCGGACAGAGGAACACTGAAGCTTTCTTT.